This entry lists 2 T cell receptor beta chains sequenced from one sample in a study of blood T cell repertoires in COVID-19. Produced via immunoSEQ multiplex PCR; TCRdb's table is partial and in-frame only. The sample consists of around 250,000 clones, 84% of them appearing once. Sequencing used peripheral blood. These receptors all stem from a human donor in a cohort sampled during active COVID-19.

The chain has TRBV3-1 (or the pseudogene TRBV3-2) and TRBJ2-2; 9 bases align to TRBD1. The CDR3 covers 17 residues. Germline V gene data show CDR1 as LGHDT and CDR2 as YNNKEL (reference sequence). Losses at the gene ends were 4 bases for V and 4 bases for J; bases not matched to a gene: 10. The CDR3 spells CASSLYRDRVTTGELFF. CDR3 in DNA: TGTGCCAGCAGCCTTTACCGGGACAGGGTGACCACCGGGGAGCTGTTTTTT.

This clone was detected once. This chain connects TRBV6-5 to TRBJ1-2, with TRBD1 matching over 7 bases. Germline CDR1 MNHEY, CDR2 SVGAGI. V shed 2 bases and J 4 bases; nucleotides not matched to a gene: 4. The CDR3 totals 14 residues. The CDR3 DNA follows: TGTGCCAGCAGTTACCTCCGGGACAGCTATGGCTACACCTTC. This encodes CASSYLRDSYGYTF.